Listed below are T cell receptor beta chains from one sample, sequenced in a study of response to subunit inactivated influenza vaccine. In TCRdb, the RT-PCR reads were re-called with MiXCR into one record per CDR3 protein. The table includes about 190,000 distinct CDR3 sequences, around 15% detected once. Source: CD8+ T cells sorted from PBMCs, taken 5 days after vaccination. The source of these receptors is a man in his fifties who received an inactivated influenza vaccine. Each CDR3 is given with its conserved first and last residue. D genes are given only for firm matches. Size tells how often a clone was seen (once, few, many) or the class of an expanded clone, and some rows leave it out.

d_call	clone_size	v_call	j_call	cdr3_nt	cdr3_aa
-	few	TRBV20-1	TRBJ2-7	TGCAGTGCCCAGAGCAGGGAGGCGTCCTACGAGCAGTACTTC	CSAQSREASYEQYF
TRBD1	medium-sized	TRBV5-1	TRBJ2-7	TGTGCCAGCAGCTTGGGACAGAGCTACGAGCAGTACTTC	CASSLGQSYEQYF
TRBD1	-	TRBV14	TRBJ2-7	TGTGCCAGCAGCGCGGGACAGGCCCCCTACGAGCAGTACTTC	CASSAGQAPYEQYF
-	-	TRBV6-5	TRBJ2-4	TGTGCCAGCAGTTCGAGTAACGTAGGAAACATTCAGTACTTC	CASSSSNVGNIQYF
-	few	TRBV5-6	TRBJ2-7	TGTGCCAGCAGCCCACCCATGGGGGGAACCTACGAGCAGTACTTC	CASSPPMGGTYEQYF
-	few	TRBV6-2/TRBV6-3	TRBJ2-2	TGTGCCAGCAGCTACCGCGGGGCCGGGGAGCTGTTTTTT	CASSYRGAGELFF
TRBD1	once	TRBV4-3	TRBJ2-1	TGCGCCAGCAGCCAAGACCCCGGGACAGGGGCCAATGAGCAGTTCTTC	CASSQDPGTGANEQFF
-	-	TRBV27	TRBJ2-5	TGTGCCAGCACCTCCTTGGGGGAAGAGACCCAGTACTTC	CASTSLGEETQYF
TRBD1	-	TRBV15	TRBJ2-1	TGTGCCACCAGCAGTCGTGGGACAGCCCACAATGAGCAGTTCTTC	CATSSRGTAHNEQFF
TRBD1	many	TRBV7-2	TRBJ1-2	TGTGCCAGCAGCTTGACCAGGGGGCTGAACTATGGCTACACCTTC	CASSLTRGLNYGYTF
-	few	TRBV11-2	TRBJ2-1	TGTGCCAGCAGCTTAGGGGCAAAGGAGTTCTTC	CASSLGAKEFF
TRBD1	many	TRBV5-1	TRBJ2-7	TGCGCCAGCAGCTCGAAACAGGGGGCCTCCTACGAGCAGTACTTC	CASSSKQGASYEQYF
TRBD2	-	TRBV4-1	TRBJ2-5	TGCGCCAGCAGCAATCGACTAGCGGGGGGCCAAGAGACCCAGTACTTC	CASSNRLAGGQETQYF
TRBD2	-	TRBV5-1	TRBJ2-1	TGCGCCAGCAGCTTGGCTGCAGCGGGAGATTCCTACAATGAGCAGTTCTTC	CASSLAAAGDSYNEQFF